The sequence of this T cell receptor beta chain was determined in a study of blood T cell repertoires in COVID-19. Profiling relied on immunoSEQ multiplex PCR, and the TCRdb table lists in-frame clones only, not all of them. The data show 240,000 or so clones, around 83% seen once. Per the germline V gene, CDR1 is SGHTA and CDR2 is FQGNSA. Trimming stripped 5 bases from V and 4 bases from J, with 14 bases between. The CDR3 spans 14 residues. This clone was observed once. Input material: peripheral blood. The chain joins TRBV7-2 to TRBJ1-2; a possible D gene is TRBD1 (5 bases). The receptor was derived from a man under 40 who had recovered from COVID-19. The CDR3 sequence: CASSPDNQGYGYTF. DNA for the CDR3: TGTGCCAGCAGCCCAGACAACCAGGGCTATGGCTACACCTTC.